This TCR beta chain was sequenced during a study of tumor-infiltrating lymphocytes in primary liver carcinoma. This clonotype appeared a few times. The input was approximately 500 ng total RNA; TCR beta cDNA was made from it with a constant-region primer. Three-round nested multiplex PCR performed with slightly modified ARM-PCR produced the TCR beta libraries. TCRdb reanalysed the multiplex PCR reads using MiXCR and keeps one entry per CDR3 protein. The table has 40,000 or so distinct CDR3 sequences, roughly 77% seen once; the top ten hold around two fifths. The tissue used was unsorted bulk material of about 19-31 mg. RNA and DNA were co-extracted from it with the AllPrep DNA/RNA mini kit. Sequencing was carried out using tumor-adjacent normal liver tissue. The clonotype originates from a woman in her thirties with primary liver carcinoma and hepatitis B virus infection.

This chain's CDR3 is CAISEAYEQYF. CDR3 sequence (DNA): TGTGCCATCAGTGAGGCTTACGAGCAGTACTTC. The rearrangement uses TRBV10-3 and TRBJ2-7; D unresolved. This CDR3 spans 11 amino acids. The germline V gene encodes CDR1 ENHRY and CDR2 SYGVKD. Trimming stripped 2 bases from V and 4 bases from J, with 3 bases between.